Listed here are 2 T cell receptor beta chains from one sample, sequenced in a study of T cells after yellow fever vaccination. TCRdb analysed the 5' RACE reads with MiXCR anew, one entry per CDR3 protein. The table shows some 350,000 distinct CDR3 sequences, with around 6.4% occurring only once. Sequencing was performed on PBMCs, taken 5 days after the yellow fever booster vaccination. These receptors all stem from a young man who received the YFV17D yellow fever vaccine.

This clonotype was seen only a few times. V and J are TRBV7-2 and TRBJ1-1; the D gene is possibly TRBD1 (5 bases). Germline assignment: CDR1 SGHTA and CDR2 FQGNSA. Deletions cut 1 base from V and 0 bases from J, with 15 bases between. This CDR3 has 17 residues. CDR3: CASSLVAGPRMNTEAFF. The CDR3 nucleotides are TGTGCCAGCAGCTTAGTTGCAGGGCCACGTATGAACACTGAAGCTTTCTTT.

Only a few counts were recorded for this clonotype. J is TRBJ2-4 and V is TRBV5-1; D not certain. The CDR3 is made up of 17 amino acids. Deletions cut 0 bases from V and 0 bases from J, with 13 bases between. CDR1 and CDR2 (germline): SGHRS, YFSETQ. In DNA, the CDR3 is TGCGCCAGCAGCTTGGGGCGTGTCGAGGCAGCCAAAAACATTCAGTACTTC. It yields the protein CASSLGRVEAAKNIQYF.